A selection of T cell receptor beta chains follows, all from one sample in a study of shared clonotypes between healthy human individuals. Data came from immunoSEQ multiplex PCR; TCRdb stores just in-frame clones and leaves some out. The sample includes about 2.5 million clones, 92% seen only once; the top ten take 0.37%. Input material: naive CD4+ T cells from PBMCs. The receptors derive from a man between 18 and 29 years old in good health. Some clones in this sample may be carry-over from other donors' samples. The CDR3 runs from the conserved cysteine through the conserved F or W. A D gene is named only where the DNA matches it firmly. Part of the rows lack a size; the others show once, few, many or a class for expanded clones.

TRBV5-1,TRBD1,.,TRBJ2-1,TGCGCCAGCAGCTTGGGGGGACAGGGGTTATACAATGAGCAGTTCTTC,CASSLGGQGLYNEQFF
TRBV5-1,.,.,TRBJ2-3,TGCGCCAGCAGCTTGGGGCAGCAAGTAGATACGCAGTATTTT,CASSLGQQVDTQYF
TRBV18,.,once,TRBJ2-5,TGTGCCAGCTCACCTCCCGGGCGAGAGACCCAGTACTTC,CASSPPGRETQYF
TRBV5-1,TRBD2,.,TRBJ2-5,TGCGCCAGCAGTCGCGGGGGGACGGGGGAGACCCAGTACTTC,CASSRGGTGETQYF
TRBV15,.,.,TRBJ2-6,TGTGCCACCAGCAGAGAAGGGGGTGCTATAGCCAACGTCCTGACTTTC,CATSREGGAIANVLTF
TRBV2,.,.,TRBJ1-5,TGTGCCAGCAGTGAACAAGTGGCAGTGTCTAATCAGCCCCAGCATTTT,CASSEQVAVSNQPQHF
TRBV6-1,.,.,TRBJ2-7,TGTGCCAGCCCTGTCGGGGGACCTGGAAGCGAGCAGTACTTC,CASPVGGPGSEQYF
TRBV28,.,.,TRBJ2-7,TGTGCCAGCAGTCAGTCTGTACCCTACGAGCAGTACTTC,CASSQSVPYEQYF
TRBV4-3,.,once,TRBJ1-2,TGCGCCAGCAGCCAACTCGGGACCATAGGGGCTGGCTACACCTTC,CASSQLGTIGAGYTF
TRBV5-1,TRBD1,.,TRBJ2-7,TGCGCCAGCAGCCAGGCCGGGACAGGGGGCCCCTACGAGCAGTACTTC,CASSQAGTGGPYEQYF
TRBV19,.,once,TRBJ2-7,TGTGCCAGTAGTATAGGAGGGGCTCCCTACGAGCAGTACTTC,CASSIGGAPYEQYF
TRBV6-5,.,.,TRBJ2-1,TGTGCCAGCAGTTACTTCGGGCAGGGGGGGAATGAGCAGTTCTTC,CASSYFGQGGNEQFF
TRBV5-1,TRBD1,.,TRBJ1-1,TGCGCCAGCAGCCATGGACAGGGGTGGGTGAACACTGAAGCTTTCTTT,CASSHGQGWVNTEAFF
TRBV5-1,.,.,TRBJ2-2,TGCGCCAGCAGCTTGGGTCTCCCAGGGGTCTCCGGGGAGCTGTTTTTT,CASSLGLPGVSGELFF
TRBV4-1,.,.,TRBJ2-3,TGCGCCAGCAGCCCTTCGGTAATGGATACGCAGTATTTT,CASSPSVMDTQYF
TRBV29-1,TRBD1,.,TRBJ2-3,TGCGCAAAATTCGACGGGACAGCCACAGATACGCAGTATTTT,CAKFDGTATDTQYF
TRBV30,.,.,TRBJ2-7,TGTGCCTGGAGTCCCCAGGGACCCTACTTC,CAWSPQGPYF
TRBV11-2,.,.,TRBJ1-1,TGTGCCAGCAGCTTAGTGACTGGACCTACGTCTGAAGCTTTCTTT,CASSLVTGPTSEAFF
TRBV28,.,.,TRBJ1-5,TGTGCCAGCAGTTTATGGACTGGGACGGGAAATCAGCCCCAGCATTTT,CASSLWTGTGNQPQHF
TRBV10-1,.,.,TRBJ2-7,TGCGCCACCCGAATACTAGTCTCCGTTTACGAGCAGTACTTC,CATRILVSVYEQYF
TRBV21-1,.,.,TRBJ1-5,TGTGCCAGCAGCAGAAAAACAGAAAATAGGTGGGGATATAGCAATCAGCCCCAGCATTTT,CASSRKTENRWGYSNQPQHF
TRBV27,.,.,TRBJ1-5,TGTGCCAGCAGTTTACTGGGGGGCATCGTTTTATTCGAACCCACGGGATATAGCAATCAGCCCCAGCATTTT,CASSLLGGIVLFEPTGYSNQPQHF
TRBV20-1,.,.,TRBJ2-3,TGCAGTGCTAGACCCGGGACCACGCAGTATTTT,CSARPGTTQYF
TRBV29-1,.,.,TRBJ2-5,TGCAGCGTTGAACGGGGGGCGGAGACCCAGTACTTC,CSVERGAETQYF
TRBV30,TRBD1,.,TRBJ1-2,TGTGCCTGGAGGGACAGGGGGAGCCGTGGCTATGGCTACACCTTC,CAWRDRGSRGYGYTF
TRBV28,TRBD2,.,TRBJ2-5,TGTGCCAGCAGTTTCGGGCTAGCGGGAGGCCAAGAGACCCAGTACTTC,CASSFGLAGGQETQYF